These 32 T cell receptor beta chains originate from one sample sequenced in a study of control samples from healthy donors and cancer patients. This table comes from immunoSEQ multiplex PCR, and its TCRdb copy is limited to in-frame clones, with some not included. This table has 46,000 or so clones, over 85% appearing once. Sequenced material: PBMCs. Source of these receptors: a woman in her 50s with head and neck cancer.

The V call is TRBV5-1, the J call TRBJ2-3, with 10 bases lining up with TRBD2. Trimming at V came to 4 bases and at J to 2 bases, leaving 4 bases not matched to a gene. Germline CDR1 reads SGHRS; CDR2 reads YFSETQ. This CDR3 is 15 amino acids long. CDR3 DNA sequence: TGCGCCAGCAGCCATAGCGGGAGGACCACAGATACGCAGTATTTT. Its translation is CASSHSGRTTDTQYF.

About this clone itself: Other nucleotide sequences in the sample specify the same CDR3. Written as DNA, the CDR3 is TGTGCCAGCAGCTTAGATAGGGCGGGAAAGTACGAGCAGTACTTC. It codes for CASSLDRAGKYEQYF. The V call is TRBV7-2, the J call TRBJ2-7; tentatively, D is TRBD2 (6 bases). CDR1 and CDR2 from the germline V gene are SGHTA and FQGNSA. The length of the CDR3 is 15 residues. V was trimmed by 1 base and J by 4 bases, leaving 14 bases between them.

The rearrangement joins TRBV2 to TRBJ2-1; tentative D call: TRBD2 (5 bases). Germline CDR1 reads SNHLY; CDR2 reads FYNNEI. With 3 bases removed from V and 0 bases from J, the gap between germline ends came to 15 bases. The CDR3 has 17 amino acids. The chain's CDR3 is CASSDGQGGYSYNEQFF. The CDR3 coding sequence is TGTGCCAGCAGTGATGGCCAAGGAGGCTACTCCTACAATGAGCAGTTCTTC. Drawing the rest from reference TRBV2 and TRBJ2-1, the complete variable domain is EPEVTQTPSHQVTQMGQEVILRCVPISNHLYFYWYRQILGQKVEFLVSFYNNEISEKSEIFDDQFSVERPDGSNFTLKIRSTKLEDSAMYFCASSDGQGGYSYNEQFFGPGTRLTVL.

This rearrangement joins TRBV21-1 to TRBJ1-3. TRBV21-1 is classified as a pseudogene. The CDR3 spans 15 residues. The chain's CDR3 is CASRPGGDSGNTIYF. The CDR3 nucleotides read TGTGCCAGCAGACCCGGAGGGGACTCTGGAAACACCATATATTTT.

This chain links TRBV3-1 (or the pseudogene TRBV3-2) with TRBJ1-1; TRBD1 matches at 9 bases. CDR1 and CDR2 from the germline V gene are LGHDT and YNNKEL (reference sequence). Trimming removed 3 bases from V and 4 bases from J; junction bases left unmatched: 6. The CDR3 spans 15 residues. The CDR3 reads CASSQATGGFTEAFF. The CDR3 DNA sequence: TGTGCCAGCAGCCAGGCAACAGGGGGCTTCACTGAAGCTTTCTTT.

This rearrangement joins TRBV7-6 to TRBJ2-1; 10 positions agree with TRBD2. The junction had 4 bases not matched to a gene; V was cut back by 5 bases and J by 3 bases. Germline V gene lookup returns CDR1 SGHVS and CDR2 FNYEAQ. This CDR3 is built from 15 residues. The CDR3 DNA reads TGTGCCAGCAGCCTCACTAGCGGGAACTACAATGAGCAGTTCTTC. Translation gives CASSLTSGNYNEQFF.

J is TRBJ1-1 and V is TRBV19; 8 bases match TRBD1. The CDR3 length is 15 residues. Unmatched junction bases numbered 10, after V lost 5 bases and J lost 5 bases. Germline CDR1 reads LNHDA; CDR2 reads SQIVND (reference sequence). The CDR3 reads CASSGGQAGWTEAFF. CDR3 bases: TGTGCCAGTAGTGGGGGACAGGCGGGATGGACTGAAGCTTTCTTT. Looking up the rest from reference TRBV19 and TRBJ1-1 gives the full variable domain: DGGITQSPKYLFRKEGQNVTLSCEQNLNHDAMYWYRQDPGQGLRLIYYSQIVNDFQKGDIAEGYSVSREKKESFPLTVTSAQKNPTAFYLCASSGGQAGWTEAFFGQGTRLTVV.

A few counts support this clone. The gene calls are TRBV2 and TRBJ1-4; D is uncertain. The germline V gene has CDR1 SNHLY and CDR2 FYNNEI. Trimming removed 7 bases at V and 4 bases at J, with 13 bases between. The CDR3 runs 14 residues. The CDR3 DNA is TGTGCCAGCACAACCGAAAATGGTAATGAAAAACTGTTTTTT. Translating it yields CASTTENGNEKLFF.

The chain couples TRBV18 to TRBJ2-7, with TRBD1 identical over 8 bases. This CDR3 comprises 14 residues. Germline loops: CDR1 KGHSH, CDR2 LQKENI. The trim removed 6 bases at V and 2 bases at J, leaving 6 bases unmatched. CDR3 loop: CASSVRDRPYEQYF. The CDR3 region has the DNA TGTGCCAGCTCGGTCCGGGACAGGCCCTACGAGCAGTACTTC.

In nucleotides, the CDR3 is TGCAGCGTTGAACTGCAGGCCGATCAGCCCCAGCATTTT. Translated, it gives CSVELQADQPQHF. This sequence joins TRBV29-1 and TRBJ1-5, with D uncertain. CDR3 length: 13 residues. V was trimmed by 2 bases and J by 5 bases, leaving 10 bases between them. From germline, CDR1 is SQVTM and CDR2 ANQGSEA.

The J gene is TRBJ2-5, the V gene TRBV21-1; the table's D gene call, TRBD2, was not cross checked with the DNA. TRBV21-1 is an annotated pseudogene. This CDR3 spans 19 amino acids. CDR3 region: CASSCARRTSGGPEETQYF. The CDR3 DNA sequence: TGTGCCAGCAGCTGCGCCCGGAGGACTAGCGGGGGGCCGGAGGAGACCCAGTACTTC.

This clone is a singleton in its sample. The CDR3: CASSFLRGTEAFF. For the CDR3, the DNA is TGTGCCAGCAGTTTCCTAAGAGGCACTGAAGCTTTCTTT. The rearrangement links TRBV12-3 or TRBV12-4 to TRBJ1-1; no clear D. The length of the CDR3 is 13 residues. Between the trimmed V and J ends, which lost 3 bases and 4 bases, there was a span of 9 bases.

CDR3 bases: TGTGCCAGCAGAGAGGGGACAGGGTACGGTCAGCCCCAGCATTTT. It encodes CASREGTGYGQPQHF. The chain is built from TRBV2 and TRBJ1-5, with 9 positions matching TRBD1. The CDR3 extends over 15 amino acids. From germline, CDR1 is SNHLY and CDR2 FYNNEI. With 6 bases clipped from V and 6 bases from J, the junction kept 9 bases outside the gene matches.

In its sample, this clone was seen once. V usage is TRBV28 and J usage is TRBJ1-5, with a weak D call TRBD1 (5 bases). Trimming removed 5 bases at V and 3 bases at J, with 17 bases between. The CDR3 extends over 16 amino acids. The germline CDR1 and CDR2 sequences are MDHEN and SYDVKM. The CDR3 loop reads CASSLARARVNQPQHF. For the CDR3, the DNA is TGTGCCAGCAGTCTTGCCAGGGCGAGGGTCAATCAGCCCCAGCATTTT.

CDR3 coding DNA: TGCGCCAGCAGCTTGGAGCCAGGGGCAAATCGGTATGGCTACACCTTC. Its translation is CASSLEPGANRYGYTF. The J gene is TRBJ1-2, the V gene TRBV5-1, with a possible D match to TRBD1 (6 bases). The germline V gene encodes CDR1 SGHRS and CDR2 YFSETQ. Trimming cost V 0 bases and J 5 bases, with 17 bases left between them. CDR3 size: 16 residues.

The CDR3 DNA follows: TGTGCCAGTAGCCCAGGGCCCCTCGGAAGGAACACTGAAGCTTTCTTT. This codes for CASSPGPLGRNTEAFF. The chain uses TRBV19 and TRBJ1-1, with D perhaps TRBD1 (5 bases). V lost 6 bases and J 1 base, leaving 18 bases between the germline ends. The germline V gene has CDR1 LNHDA and CDR2 SQIVND (reference sequence). The CDR3 runs 16 residues. Together with reference TRBV19 and TRBJ1-1, the CDR3 gives the full variable domain: DGGITQSPKYLFRKEGQNVTLSCEQNLNHDAMYWYRQDPGQGLRLIYYSQIVNDFQKGDIAEGYSVSREKKESFPLTVTSAQKNPTAFYLCASSPGPLGRNTEAFFGQGTRLTVV.

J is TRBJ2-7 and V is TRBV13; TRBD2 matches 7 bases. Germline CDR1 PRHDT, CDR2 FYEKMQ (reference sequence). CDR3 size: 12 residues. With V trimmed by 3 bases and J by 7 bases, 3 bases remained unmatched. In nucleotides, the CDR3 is TGTGCCAGCAGCTTCGGACTAGTTGAGCAGTACTTC. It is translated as CASSFGLVEQYF.

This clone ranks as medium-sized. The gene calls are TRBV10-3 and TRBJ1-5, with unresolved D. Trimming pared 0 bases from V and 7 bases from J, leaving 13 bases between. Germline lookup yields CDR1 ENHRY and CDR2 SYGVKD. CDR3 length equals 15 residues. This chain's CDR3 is CAISESIQAPQPQHF. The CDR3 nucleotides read TGTGCCATCAGTGAGTCGATACAAGCCCCCCAGCCCCAGCATTTT.

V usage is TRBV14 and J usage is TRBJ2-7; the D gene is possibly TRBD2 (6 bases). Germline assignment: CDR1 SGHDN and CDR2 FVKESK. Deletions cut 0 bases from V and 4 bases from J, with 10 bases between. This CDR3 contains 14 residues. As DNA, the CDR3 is TGTGCCAGCAGCCAAGATCTAGCGAGATACGAGCAGTACTTC. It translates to CASSQDLARYEQYF. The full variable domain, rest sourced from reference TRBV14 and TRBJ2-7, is EAGVTQFPSHSVIEKGQTVTLRCDPISGHDNLYWYRRVMGKEIKFLLHFVKESKQDESGMPNNRFLAERTGGTYSTLKVQPAELEDSGVYFCASSQDLARYEQYFGPGTRLTVT.

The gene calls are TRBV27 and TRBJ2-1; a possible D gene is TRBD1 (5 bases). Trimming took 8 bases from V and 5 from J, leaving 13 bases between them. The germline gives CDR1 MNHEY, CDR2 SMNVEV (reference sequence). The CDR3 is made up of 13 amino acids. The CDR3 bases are TGTGCCAGCGGGGCAGGGCCCGACAATGAGCAGTTCTTC. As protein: CASGAGPDNEQFF.

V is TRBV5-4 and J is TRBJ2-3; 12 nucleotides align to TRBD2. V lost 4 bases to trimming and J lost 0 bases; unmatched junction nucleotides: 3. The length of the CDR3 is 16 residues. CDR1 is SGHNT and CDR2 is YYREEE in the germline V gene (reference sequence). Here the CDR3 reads CASSITSGGSTDTQYF. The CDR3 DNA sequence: TGTGCCAGCAGCATAACTAGCGGGGGGAGCACAGATACGCAGTATTTT. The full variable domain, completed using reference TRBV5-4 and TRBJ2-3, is ETGVTQSPTHLIKTRGQQVTLRCSSQSGHNTVSWYQQALGQGPQFIFQYYREEENGRGNFPPRFSGLQFPNYSSELNVNALELDDSALYLCASSITSGGSTDTQYFGPGTRLTVL.

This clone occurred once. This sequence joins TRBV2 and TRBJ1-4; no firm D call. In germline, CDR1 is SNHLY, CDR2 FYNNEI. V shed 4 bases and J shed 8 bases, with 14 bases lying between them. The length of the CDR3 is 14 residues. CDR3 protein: CASSGSESGEKLFF. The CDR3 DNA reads TGTGCCAGCAGTGGTAGTGAAAGCGGGGAAAAACTGTTTTTT.

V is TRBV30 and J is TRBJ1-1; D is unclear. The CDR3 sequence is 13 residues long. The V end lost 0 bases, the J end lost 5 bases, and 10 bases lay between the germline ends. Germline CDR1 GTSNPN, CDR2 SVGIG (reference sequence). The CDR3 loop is CAWSVNSGTEAFF. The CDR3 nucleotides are TGTGCCTGGAGTGTAAATTCCGGGACTGAAGCTTTCTTT.

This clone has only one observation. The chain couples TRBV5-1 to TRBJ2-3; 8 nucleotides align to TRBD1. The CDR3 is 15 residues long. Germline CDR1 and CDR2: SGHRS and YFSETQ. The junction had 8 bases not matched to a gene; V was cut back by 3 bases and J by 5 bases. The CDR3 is CASSWTGSQGDTQYF. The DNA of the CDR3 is TGCGCCAGCAGCTGGACAGGGTCACAGGGAGATACGCAGTATTTT.

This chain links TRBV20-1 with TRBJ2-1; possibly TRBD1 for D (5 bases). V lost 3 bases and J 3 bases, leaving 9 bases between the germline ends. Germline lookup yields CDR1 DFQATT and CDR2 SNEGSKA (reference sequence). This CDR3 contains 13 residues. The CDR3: CSASRGGYNEQFF. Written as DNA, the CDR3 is TGCAGTGCTAGTAGGGGCGGCTACAATGAGCAGTTCTTC.

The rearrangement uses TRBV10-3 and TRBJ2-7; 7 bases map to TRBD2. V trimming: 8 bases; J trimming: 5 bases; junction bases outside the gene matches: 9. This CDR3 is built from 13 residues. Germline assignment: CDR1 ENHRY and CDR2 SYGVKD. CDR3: CAIQPAGRDEQYF. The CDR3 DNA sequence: TGTGCCATCCAACCGGCAGGGAGGGACGAGCAGTACTTC.

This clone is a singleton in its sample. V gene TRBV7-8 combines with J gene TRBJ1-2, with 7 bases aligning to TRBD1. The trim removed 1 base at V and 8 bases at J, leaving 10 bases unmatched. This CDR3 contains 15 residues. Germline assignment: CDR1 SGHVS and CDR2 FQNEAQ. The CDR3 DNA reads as TGTGCCAGCAGCTTAGTGGGGCAGGGGGAGAGAGGCTACACCTTC. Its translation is CASSLVGQGERGYTF.

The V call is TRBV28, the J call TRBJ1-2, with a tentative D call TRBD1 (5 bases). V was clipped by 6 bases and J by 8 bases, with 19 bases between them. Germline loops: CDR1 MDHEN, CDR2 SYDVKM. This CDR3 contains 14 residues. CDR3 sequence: CASSPGGDLRGYTF. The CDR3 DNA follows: TGTGCCAGCAGCCCTGGCGGGGACCTGAGGGGCTACACCTTC.

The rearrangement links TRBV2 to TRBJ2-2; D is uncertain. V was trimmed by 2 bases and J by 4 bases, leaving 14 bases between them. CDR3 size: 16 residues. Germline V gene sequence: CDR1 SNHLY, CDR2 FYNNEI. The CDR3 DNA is TGTGCCAGCAGTGAACGGCTAGTTCCGAGCACCGGGGAGCTGTTTTTT. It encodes CASSERLVPSTGELFF. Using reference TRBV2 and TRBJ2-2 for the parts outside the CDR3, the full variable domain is EPEVTQTPSHQVTQMGQEVILRCVPISNHLYFYWYRQILGQKVEFLVSFYNNEISEKSEIFDDQFSVERPDGSNFTLKIRSTKLEDSAMYFCASSERLVPSTGELFFGEGSRLTVL.

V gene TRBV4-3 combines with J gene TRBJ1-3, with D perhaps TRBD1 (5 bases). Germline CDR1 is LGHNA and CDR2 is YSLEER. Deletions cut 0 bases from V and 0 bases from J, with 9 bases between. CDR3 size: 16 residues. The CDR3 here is CASSQDTGPSGNTIYF. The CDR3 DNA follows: TGCGCCAGCAGCCAAGATACGGGACCCTCTGGAAACACCATATATTTT.

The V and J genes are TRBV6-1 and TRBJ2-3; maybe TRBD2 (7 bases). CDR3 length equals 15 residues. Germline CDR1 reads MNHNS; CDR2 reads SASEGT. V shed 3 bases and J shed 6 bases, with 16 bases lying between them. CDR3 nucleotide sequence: TGTGCCAGCAGTGAGTTTTCGGGGGGCAAGGATACGCAGTATTTT. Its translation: CASSEFSGGKDTQYF.

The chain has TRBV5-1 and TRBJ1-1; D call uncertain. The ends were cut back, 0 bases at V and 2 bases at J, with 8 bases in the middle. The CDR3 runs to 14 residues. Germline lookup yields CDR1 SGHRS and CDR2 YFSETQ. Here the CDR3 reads CASSLDWVNTEAFF. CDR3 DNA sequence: TGCGCCAGCAGCTTGGATTGGGTTAACACTGAAGCTTTCTTT.